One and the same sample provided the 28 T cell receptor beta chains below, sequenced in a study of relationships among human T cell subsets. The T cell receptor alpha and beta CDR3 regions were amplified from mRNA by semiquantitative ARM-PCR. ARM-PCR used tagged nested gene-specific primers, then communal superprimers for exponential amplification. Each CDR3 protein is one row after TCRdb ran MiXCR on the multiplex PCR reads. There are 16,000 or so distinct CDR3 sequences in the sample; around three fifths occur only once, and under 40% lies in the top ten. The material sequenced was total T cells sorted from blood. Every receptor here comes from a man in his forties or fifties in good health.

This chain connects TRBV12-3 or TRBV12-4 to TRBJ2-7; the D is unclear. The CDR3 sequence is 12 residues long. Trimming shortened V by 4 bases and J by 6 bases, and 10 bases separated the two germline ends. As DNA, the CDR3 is TGTGCCAGCAGTTCCCAGGAATCCGAGCAGTACTTC. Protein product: CASSSQESEQYF.

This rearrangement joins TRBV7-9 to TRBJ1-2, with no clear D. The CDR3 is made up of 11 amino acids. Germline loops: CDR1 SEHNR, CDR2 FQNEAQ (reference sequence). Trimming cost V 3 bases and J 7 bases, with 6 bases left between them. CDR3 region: CASSLEGGYTF. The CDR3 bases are TGTGCCAGCAGCTTGGAGGGTGGCTACACCTTC.

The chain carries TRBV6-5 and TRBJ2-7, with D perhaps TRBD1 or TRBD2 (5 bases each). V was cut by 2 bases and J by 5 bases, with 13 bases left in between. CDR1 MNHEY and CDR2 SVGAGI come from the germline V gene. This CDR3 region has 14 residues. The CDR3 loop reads CASSYDGGIHEQYF. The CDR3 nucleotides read TGTGCCAGCAGTTACGATGGGGGTATCCACGAGCAGTACTTC.

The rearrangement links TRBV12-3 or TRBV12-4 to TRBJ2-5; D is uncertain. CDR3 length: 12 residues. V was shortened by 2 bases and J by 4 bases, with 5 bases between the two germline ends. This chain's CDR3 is CASSLYGETQYF. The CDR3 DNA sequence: TGTGCCAGCAGTTTATACGGAGAGACCCAGTACTTC.

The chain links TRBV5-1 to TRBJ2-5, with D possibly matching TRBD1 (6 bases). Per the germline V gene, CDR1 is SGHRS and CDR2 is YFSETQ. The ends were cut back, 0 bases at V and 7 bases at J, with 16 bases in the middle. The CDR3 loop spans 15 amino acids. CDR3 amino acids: CASSLESTGLRTQYF. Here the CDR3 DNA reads TGCGCCAGCAGCTTGGAGTCGACAGGTTTAAGGACCCAGTACTTC.

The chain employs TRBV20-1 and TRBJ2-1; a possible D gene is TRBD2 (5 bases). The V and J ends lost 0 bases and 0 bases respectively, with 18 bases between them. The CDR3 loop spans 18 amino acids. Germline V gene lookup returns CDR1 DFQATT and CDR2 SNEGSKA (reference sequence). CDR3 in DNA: TGCAGTGCTAGAGAGGGGTACGATCTTGCGGGCTCCTACAATGAGCAGTTCTTC. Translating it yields CSAREGYDLAGSYNEQFF.

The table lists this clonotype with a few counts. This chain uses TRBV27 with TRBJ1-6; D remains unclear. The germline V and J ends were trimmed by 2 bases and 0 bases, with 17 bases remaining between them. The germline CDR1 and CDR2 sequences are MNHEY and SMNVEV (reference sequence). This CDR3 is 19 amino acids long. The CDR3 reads CASSLRGGQMSSYNSPLHF. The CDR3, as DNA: TGTGCCAGCAGTTTACGGGGAGGCCAGATGAGCTCCTATAATTCACCCCTCCACTTT.

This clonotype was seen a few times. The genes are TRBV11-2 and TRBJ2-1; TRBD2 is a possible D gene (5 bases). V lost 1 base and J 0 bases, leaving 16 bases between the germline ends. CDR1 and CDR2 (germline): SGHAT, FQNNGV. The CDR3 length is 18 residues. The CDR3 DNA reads TGTGCCAGCAGCTTAGGTCTTTCAGCGGTTAGCTCCTACAATGAGCAGTTCTTC. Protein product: CASSLGLSAVSSYNEQFF.

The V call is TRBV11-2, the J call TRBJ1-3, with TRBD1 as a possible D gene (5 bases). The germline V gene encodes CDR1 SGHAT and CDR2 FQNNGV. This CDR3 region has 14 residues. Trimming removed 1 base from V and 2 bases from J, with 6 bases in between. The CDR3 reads CASSLAGPGNTIYF. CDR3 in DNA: TGTGCCAGCAGCTTAGCGGGGCCTGGAAACACCATATATTTT.

CDR3 protein: CASSLEGSSGNTIYF. DNA of the CDR3: TGCGCCAGCAGCTTGGAAGGAAGCTCTGGAAACACCATATATTTT. V gene TRBV5-1 combines with J gene TRBJ1-3; D gene ambiguous. This CDR3 has 15 residues. Germline CDR1 reads SGHRS; CDR2 reads YFSETQ. The V end lost 0 bases, the J end lost 0 bases, and 7 bases lay between the germline ends.

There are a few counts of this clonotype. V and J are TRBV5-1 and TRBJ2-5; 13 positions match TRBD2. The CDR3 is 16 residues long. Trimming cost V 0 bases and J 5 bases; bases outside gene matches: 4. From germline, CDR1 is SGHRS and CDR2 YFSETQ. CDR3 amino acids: CASSLGLAGGLETQYF. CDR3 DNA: TGCGCCAGCAGCTTGGGACTAGCGGGGGGCCTGGAGACCCAGTACTTC.

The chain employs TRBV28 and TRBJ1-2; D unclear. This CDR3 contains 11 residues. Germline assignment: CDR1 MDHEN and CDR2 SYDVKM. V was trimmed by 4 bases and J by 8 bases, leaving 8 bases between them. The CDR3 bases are TGTGCCAGCAGTTCTAGCCTCGGCTACACCTTC. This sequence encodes CASSSSLGYTF.

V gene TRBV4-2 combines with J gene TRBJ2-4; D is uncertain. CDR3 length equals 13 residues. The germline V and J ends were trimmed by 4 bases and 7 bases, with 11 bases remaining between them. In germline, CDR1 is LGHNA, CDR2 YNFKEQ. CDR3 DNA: TGTGCCAGCAGCCGAGAACGCGTGAACATTCAGTACTTC. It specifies CASSRERVNIQYF.

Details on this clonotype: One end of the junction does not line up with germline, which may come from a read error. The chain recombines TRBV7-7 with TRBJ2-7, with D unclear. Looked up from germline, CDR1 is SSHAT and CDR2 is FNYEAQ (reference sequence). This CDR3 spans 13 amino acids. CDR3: CASSFRIAYEQYF. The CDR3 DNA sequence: TGTGCTAGCAGCTTCAGGATTGCCTACGAGCAGTACTTC.

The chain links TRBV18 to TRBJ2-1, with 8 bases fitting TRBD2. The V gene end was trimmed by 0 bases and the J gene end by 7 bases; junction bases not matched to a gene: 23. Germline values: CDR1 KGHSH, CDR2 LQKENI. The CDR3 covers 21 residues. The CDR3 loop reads CASSPPREEGLAPDLGNEQFF. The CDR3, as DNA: TGTGCCAGCTCACCACCGAGGGAAGAAGGACTAGCCCCAGATCTCGGTAATGAGCAGTTCTTC.

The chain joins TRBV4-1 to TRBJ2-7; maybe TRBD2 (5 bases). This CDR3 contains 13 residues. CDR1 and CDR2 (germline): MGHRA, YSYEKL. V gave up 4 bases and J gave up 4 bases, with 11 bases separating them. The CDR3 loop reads CASSPEGLYEQYF. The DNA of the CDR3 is TGCGCCAGCAGCCCCGAGGGATTGTACGAGCAGTACTTC.

The CDR3: CASVLTRGRGRDRGGTEAFF. CDR3 in DNA: TGTGCCAGCGTCCTTACCAGGGGCAGGGGAAGGGACAGGGGAGGAACTGAAGCTTTCTTT. This chain connects TRBV28 to TRBJ1-1; TRBD1 matches 10 bases. This CDR3 is built from 20 residues. CDR1 and CDR2 (germline): MDHEN, SYDVKM. The trim removed 8 bases at V and 5 bases at J, leaving 26 bases unmatched. The variable domain in full, completed from reference TRBV28 and TRBJ1-1, reads DVKVTQSSRYLVKRTGEKVFLECVQDMDHENMFWYRQDPGLGLRLIYFSYDVKMKEKGDIPEGYSVSREKKERFSLILESASTNQTSMYLCASVLTRGRGRDRGGTEAFFGQGTRLTVV.

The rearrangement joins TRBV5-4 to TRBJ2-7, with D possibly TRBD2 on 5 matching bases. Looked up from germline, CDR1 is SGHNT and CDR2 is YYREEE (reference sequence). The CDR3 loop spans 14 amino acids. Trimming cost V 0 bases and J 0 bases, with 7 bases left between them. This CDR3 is CASSLAGTSYEQYF. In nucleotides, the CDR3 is TGTGCCAGCAGCTTGGCGGGAACCTCCTACGAGCAGTACTTC.

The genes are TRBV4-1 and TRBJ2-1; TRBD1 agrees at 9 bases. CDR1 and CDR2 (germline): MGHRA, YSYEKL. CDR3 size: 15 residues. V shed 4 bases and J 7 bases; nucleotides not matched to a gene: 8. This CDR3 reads CASSRGQGSWNEQFF. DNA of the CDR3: TGCGCCAGCAGCCGAGGACAGGGGAGCTGGAATGAGCAGTTCTTC.

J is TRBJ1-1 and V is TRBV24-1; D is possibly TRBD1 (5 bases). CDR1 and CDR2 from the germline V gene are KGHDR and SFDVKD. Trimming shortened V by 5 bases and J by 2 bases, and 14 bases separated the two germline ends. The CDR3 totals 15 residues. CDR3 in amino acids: CATSGAGTDNTEAFF. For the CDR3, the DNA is TGTGCCACCAGTGGGGCCGGGACCGACAACACTGAAGCTTTCTTT.

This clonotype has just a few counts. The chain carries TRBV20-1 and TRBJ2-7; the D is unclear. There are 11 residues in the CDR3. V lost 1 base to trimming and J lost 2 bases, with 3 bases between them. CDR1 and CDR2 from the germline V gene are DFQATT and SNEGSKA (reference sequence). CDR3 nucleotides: TGCAGTGCTAGAGGGGCCTACGAGCAGTACTTC. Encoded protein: CSARGAYEQYF.

In DNA form, the CDR3 reads TGTGCCAGCAGTTTGGGCTATGCATACAATGAGCAGTTCTTC. This encodes CASSLGYAYNEQFF. J is TRBJ2-1 and V is TRBV28; the D is unclear. The CDR3 runs to 14 residues. Germline CDR1 is MDHEN and CDR2 is SYDVKM. The V end was cut by 3 bases, the J end by 4 bases, with 10 bases between.

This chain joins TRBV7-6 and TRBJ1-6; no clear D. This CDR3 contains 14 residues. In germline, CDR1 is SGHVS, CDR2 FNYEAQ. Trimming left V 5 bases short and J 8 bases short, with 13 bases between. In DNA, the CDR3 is TGTGCCAGCAGCAACCGGGATACTTATTCACCCCTCCACTTT. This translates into CASSNRDTYSPLHF.

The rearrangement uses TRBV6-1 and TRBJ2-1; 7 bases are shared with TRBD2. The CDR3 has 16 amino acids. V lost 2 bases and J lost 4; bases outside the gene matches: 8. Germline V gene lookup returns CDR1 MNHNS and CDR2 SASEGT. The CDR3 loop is CASSEFSSGKYNEQFF. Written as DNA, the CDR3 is TGTGCCAGCAGTGAATTCTCCAGCGGGAAATACAATGAGCAGTTCTTC.

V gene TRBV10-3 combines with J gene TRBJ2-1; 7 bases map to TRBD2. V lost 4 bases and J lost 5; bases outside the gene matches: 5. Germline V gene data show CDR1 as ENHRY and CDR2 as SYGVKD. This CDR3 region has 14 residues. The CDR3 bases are TGTGCCATCAGTGCAGAGACTAGCCACAATGAGCAGTTCTTC. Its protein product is CAISAETSHNEQFF.

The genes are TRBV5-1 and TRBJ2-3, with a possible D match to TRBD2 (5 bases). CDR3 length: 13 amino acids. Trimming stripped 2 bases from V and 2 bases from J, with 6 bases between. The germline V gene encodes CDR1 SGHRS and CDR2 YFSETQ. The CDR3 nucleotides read TGCGCCAGCAGCTTTCGGGACACAGATACGCAGTATTTT. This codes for CASSFRDTDTQYF.

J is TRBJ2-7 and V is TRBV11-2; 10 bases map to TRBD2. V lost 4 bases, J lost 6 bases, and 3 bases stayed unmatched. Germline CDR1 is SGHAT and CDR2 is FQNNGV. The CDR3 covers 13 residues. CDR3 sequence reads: CASSSSGSGEQYF. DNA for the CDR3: TGTGCCAGCAGCTCTAGCGGGAGTGGCGAGCAGTACTTC.

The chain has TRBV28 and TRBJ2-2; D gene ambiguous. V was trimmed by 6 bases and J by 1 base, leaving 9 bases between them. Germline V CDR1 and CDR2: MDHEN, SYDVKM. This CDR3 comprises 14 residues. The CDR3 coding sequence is TGTGCCAGCAGCCGGAGACAGAACACCGGGGAGCTGTTTTTT. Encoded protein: CASSRRQNTGELFF.